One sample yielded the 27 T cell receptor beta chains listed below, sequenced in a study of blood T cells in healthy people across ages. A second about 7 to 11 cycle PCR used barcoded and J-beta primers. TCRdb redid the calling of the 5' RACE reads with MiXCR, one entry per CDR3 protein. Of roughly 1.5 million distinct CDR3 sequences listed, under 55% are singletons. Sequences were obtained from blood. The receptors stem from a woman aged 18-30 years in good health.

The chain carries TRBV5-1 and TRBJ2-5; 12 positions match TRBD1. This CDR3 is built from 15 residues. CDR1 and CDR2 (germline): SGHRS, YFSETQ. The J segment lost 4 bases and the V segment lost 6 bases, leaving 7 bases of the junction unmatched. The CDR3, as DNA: TGCGCCAGCACCCGGGACAGGGGGCGAGGAGAGACCCAGTACTTC. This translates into CASTRDRGRGETQYF.

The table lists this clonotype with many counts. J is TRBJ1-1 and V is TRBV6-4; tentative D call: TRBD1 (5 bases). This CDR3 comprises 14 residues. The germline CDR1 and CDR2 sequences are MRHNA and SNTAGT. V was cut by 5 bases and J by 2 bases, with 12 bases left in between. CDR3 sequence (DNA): TGTGCCAGCAGTCCCGGGGGAGCTAACACTGAAGCTTTCTTT. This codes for CASSPGGANTEAFF.

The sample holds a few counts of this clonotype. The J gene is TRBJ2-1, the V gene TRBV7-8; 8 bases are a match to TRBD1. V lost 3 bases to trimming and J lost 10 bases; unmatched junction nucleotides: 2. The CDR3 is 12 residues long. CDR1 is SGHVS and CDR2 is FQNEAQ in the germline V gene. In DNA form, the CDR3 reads TGTGCCAGCAGCTTTCGGGACAGGGAGCAGTTCTTC. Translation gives CASSFRDREQFF.

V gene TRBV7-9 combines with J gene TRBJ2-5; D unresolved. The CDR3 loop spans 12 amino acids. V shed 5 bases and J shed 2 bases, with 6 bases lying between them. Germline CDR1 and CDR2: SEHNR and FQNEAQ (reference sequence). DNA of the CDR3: TGTGCCAGCAGCGCGGAACAAGAGACCCAGTACTTC. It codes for CASSAEQETQYF.

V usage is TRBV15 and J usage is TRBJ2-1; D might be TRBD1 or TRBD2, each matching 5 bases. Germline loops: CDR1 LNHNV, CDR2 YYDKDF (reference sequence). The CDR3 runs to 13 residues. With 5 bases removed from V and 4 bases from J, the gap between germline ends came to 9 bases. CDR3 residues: CATSGDHYNEQFF. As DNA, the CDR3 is TGTGCCACCAGCGGGGACCATTACAATGAGCAGTTCTTC.

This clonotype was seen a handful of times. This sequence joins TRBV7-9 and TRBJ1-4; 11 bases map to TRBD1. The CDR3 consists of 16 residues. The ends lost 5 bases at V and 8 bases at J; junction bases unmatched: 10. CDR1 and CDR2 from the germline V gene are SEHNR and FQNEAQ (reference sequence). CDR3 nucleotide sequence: TGTGCCAGCAGCGACCAACGGGACAGGGGGTACGAAAAACTGTTTTTT. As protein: CASSDQRDRGYEKLFF.

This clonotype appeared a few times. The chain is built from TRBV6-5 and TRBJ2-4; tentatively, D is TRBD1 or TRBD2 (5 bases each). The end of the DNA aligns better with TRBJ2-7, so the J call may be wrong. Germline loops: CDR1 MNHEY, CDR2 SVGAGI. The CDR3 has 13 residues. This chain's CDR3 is CASSDWRGDEQYF. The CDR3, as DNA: TGTGCCAGCAGTGACTGGAGAGGGGACGAGCAGTACTTC.

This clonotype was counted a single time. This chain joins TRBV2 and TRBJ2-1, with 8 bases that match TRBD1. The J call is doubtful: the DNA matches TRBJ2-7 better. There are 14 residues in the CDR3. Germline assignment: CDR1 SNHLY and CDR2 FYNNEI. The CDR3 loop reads CASSDPTGVHEQYF. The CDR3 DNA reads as TGTGCCAGCAGTGACCCGACAGGGGTCCACGAGCAGTACTTC.

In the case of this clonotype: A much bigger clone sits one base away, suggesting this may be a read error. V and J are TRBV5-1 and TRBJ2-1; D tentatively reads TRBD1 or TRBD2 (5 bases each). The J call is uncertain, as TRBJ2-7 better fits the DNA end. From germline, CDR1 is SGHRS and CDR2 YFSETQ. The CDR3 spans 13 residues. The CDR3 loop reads CASSLGTYNEQYF. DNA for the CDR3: TGTGCCAGCAGCTTAGGGACGTACAATGAGCAGTACTTC.

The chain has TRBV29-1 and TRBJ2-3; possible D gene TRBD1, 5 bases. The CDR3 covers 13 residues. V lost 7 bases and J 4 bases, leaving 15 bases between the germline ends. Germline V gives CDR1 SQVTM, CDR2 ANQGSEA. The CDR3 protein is CSAPGRAPDTQYF. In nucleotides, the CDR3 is TGCAGCGCGCCGGGCAGGGCCCCAGATACGCAGTATTTT.

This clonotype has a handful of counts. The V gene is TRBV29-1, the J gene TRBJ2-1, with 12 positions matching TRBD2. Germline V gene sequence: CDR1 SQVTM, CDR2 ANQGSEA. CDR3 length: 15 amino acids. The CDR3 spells CNSDPGTSGYNEQFF. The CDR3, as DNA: TGCAACTCCGACCCCGGGACTAGCGGGTACAATGAGCAGTTCTTC.

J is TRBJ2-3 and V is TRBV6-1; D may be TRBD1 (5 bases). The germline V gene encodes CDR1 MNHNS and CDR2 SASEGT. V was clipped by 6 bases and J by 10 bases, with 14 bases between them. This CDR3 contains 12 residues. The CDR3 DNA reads TGTGCCAGCAGATATGTGGGGCTGGCGCAGTATTTT. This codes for CASRYVGLAQYF.

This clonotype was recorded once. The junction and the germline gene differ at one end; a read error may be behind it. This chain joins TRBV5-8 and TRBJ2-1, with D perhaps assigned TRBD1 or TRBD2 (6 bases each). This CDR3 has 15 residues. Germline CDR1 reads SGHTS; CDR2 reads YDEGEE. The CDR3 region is CAGSLGRGAYNEQFF. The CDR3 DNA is TGTGCCGGCAGCTTGGGAAGGGGGGCCTACAATGAGCAGTTCTTC.

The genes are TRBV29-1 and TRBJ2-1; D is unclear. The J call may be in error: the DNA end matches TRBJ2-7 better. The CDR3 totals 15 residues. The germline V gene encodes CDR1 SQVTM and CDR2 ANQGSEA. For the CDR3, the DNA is TGCAGCGTTGATGGTTGGTCCCGCTCCTACAATGAGCAGTACTTC. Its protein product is CSVDGWSRSYNEQYF.

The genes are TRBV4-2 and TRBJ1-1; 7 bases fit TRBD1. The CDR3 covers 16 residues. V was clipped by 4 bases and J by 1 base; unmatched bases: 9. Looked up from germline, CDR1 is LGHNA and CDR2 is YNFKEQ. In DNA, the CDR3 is TGTGCCAGCAGCCGGGGGGGCCGGACAGGGAACACTGAAGCTTTCTTT. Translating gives CASSRGGRTGNTEAFF.

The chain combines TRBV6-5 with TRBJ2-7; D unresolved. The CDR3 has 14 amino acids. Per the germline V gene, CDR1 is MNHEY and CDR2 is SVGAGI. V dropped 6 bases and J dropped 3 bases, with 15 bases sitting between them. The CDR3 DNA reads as TGTGCCAGCAGAACCCTGATGGCTATCTACGAGCAGTACTTC. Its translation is CASRTLMAIYEQYF.

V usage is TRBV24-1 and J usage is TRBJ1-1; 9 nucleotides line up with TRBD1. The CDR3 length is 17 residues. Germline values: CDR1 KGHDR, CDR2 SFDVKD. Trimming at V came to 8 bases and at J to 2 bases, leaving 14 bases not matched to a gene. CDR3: CATIFFRDRALNTEAFF. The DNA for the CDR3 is TGTGCCACCATTTTCTTCCGGGACAGGGCCCTTAACACTGAAGCTTTCTTT.

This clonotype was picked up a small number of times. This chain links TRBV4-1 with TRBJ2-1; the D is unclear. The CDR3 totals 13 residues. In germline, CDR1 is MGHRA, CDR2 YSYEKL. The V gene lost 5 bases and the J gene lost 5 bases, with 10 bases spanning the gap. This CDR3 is CASSDQVHNEQFF. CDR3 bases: TGCGCCAGCAGCGATCAGGTCCACAATGAGCAGTTCTTC.

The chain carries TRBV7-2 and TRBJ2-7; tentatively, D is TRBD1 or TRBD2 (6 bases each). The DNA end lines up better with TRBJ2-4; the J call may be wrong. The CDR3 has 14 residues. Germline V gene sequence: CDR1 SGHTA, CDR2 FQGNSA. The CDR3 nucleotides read TGTGCCAGCAGCCCAGGAGGGGGATGGAACATTCAGTACTTC. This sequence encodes CASSPGGGWNIQYF.

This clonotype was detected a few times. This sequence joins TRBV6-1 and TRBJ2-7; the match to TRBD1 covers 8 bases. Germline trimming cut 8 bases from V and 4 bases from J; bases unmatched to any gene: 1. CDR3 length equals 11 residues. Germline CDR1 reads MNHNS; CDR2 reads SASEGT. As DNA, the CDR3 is TGTGCCAGCTGGACAGGGTACGAGCAGTACTTC. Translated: CASWTGYEQYF.

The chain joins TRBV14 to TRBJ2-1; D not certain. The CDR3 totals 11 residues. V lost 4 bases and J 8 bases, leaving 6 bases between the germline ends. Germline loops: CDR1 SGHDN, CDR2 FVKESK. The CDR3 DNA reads TGTGCCAGCAGCCCAAGCCATGAGCAGTTCTTC. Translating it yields CASSPSHEQFF. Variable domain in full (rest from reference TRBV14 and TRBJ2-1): EAGVTQFPSHSVIEKGQTVTLRCDPISGHDNLYWYRRVMGKEIKFLLHFVKESKQDESGMPNNRFLAERTGGTYSTLKVQPAELEDSGVYFCASSPSHEQFFGPGTRLTVL.

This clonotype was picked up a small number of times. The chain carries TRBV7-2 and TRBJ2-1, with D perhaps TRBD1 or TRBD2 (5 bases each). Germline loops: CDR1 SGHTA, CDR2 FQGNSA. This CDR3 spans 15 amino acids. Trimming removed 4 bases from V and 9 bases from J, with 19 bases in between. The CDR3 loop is CASSSEPGTRFEQFF. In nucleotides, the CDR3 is TGTGCCAGCAGCTCGGAGCCCGGGACCCGATTTGAGCAGTTCTTC. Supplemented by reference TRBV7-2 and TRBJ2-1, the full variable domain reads GAGVSQSPSNKVTEKGKDVELRCDPISGHTALYWYRQSLGQGLEFLIYFQGNSAPDKSGLPSDRFSAERTGGSVSTLTIQRTQQEDSAVYLCASSSEPGTRFEQFFGPGTRLTVL.

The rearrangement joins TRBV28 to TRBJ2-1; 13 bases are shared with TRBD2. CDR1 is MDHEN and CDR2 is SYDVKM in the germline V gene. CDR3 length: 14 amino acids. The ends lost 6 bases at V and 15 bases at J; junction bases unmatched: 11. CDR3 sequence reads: CASSLPGLAGRLFF. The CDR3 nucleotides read TGTGCCAGCAGCCTACCGGGACTAGCGGGAAGGCTGTTCTTC. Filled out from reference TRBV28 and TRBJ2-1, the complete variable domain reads DVKVTQSSRYLVKRTGEKVFLECVQDMDHENMFWYRQDPGLGLRLIYFSYDVKMKEKGDIPEGYSVSREKKERFSLILESASTNQTSMYLCASSLPGLAGRLFFGPGTRLTVL.

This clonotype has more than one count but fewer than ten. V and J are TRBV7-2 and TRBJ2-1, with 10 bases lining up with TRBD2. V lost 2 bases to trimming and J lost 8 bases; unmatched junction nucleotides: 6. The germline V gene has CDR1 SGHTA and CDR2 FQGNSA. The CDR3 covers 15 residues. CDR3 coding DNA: TGTGCCAGCAGCTTAAAAGCGGGAGGGTATTATGAGCAGTTCTTC. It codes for CASSLKAGGYYEQFF.

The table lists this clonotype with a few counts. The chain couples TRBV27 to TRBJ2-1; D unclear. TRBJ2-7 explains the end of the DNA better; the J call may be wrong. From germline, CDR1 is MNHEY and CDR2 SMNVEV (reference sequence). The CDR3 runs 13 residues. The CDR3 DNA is TGTGCCAGCAGTGACATACTCAGGCGTGAGCAGTACTTC. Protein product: CASSDILRREQYF.

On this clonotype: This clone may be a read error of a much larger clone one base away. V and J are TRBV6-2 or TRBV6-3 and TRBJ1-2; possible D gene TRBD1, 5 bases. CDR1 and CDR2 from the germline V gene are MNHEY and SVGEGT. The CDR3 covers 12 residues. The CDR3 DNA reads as TGTGCCAGCAGTTCGGGGGTACATGGCTGCACCTTC. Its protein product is CASSSGVHGCTF.

The CDR3 nucleotides read TGCAGTGCTAGTATTTTCCCGAGAGGCGAGCAGTACTTC. Translating gives CSASIFPRGEQYF. V usage is TRBV20-1 and J usage is TRBJ2-7, with D unclear. The V and J ends lost 3 bases and 6 bases respectively, with 15 bases between them. Per germline, CDR1 DFQATT and CDR2 SNEGSKA (reference sequence). CDR3 length equals 13 residues.